Listed below are T cell receptor beta chains from one sample, sequenced in a study of early T cells in non-severe SARS-CoV-2 infection. TCRdb re-called the 5' RACE reads with MiXCR, one entry per CDR3 protein. Among 30,000 to 40,000 distinct CDR3 sequences listed, less than 6.5% were seen once. The sample taken for sequencing was whole blood. Source of these receptors: an adult who was a healthcare worker with PCR-confirmed SARS-CoV-2 infection or an uninfected control (not recorded which). CDR3s include the opening cysteine and the closing phenylalanine or tryptophan. The D gene is left open where the match is weak. Size values are once, few and many counts, or a class for expanded clones, and some rows have none.

clone_size j_call d_call v_call cdr3_nt cdr3_aa
many TRBJ1-3 TRBD1 TRBV7-9 TGTGCCAGCAGCCCACGGGACAGGAGAAACACCATATATTTT CASSPRDRRNTIYF
many TRBJ2-4 . TRBV29-1 TGCAGCGCCGCCTTATTTGGGGCCAAAAACATTCAGTACTTC CSAALFGAKNIQYF
few TRBJ1-2 . TRBV20-1 TGCAGTGCTAGAGATGGATGGGGTATAGACTATGGCTACACCTTC CSARDGWGIDYGYTF
. TRBJ2-5 . TRBV20-1 TGCAGTGCTAGAGCCAATAACCAAGAGACCCAGTACTTC CSARANNQETQYF
many TRBJ1-5 . TRBV23-1 TGCGCCAGCAGTCAATCGGGGAAGTTCGGCAATCAGCCCCAGCATTTT CASSQSGKFGNQPQHF
many TRBJ2-1 . TRBV6-6 TGTGCCAGCACCTGGGGCAGCGAGCAGTTCTTC CASTWGSEQFF
few TRBJ2-4 . TRBV14 TGTGCCAGCAGCCAAGCCAAAAACATTCAGTACTTC CASSQAKNIQYF
many TRBJ2-1 TRBD1 TRBV11-1 TGTGCCAGCAGCTCAACAGGGGGCTCAATCTACAATGAGCAGTTCTTC CASSSTGGSIYNEQFF
. TRBJ1-1 . TRBV7-6 TGTGCCAGCAGCCCAGGAGCGAAGCTAAACACTGAAGCTTTCTTT CASSPGAKLNTEAFF
many TRBJ1-5 . TRBV28 TGTGCCAGCAGTCGTCGTTGGGACACTACTAGCAATCAGCCCCAGCATTTT CASSRRWDTTSNQPQHF
many TRBJ2-7 TRBD1 TRBV12-3/TRBV12-4 TGTGCCAGCAGTCCTCCAGGGGGTTTAGCCTACGAGCAGTACTTC CASSPPGGLAYEQYF
many TRBJ2-7 . TRBV4-1 TGCGCCAGCAGCCAAGAGTTGGGGGCGGCCGACAACTACGAGCAGTACTTC CASSQELGAADNYEQYF
. TRBJ2-2 TRBD2 TRBV20-1 TGCAGTGCTAGGAGCGGGGGAAACACCGGGGAGCTGTTTTTT CSARSGGNTGELFF
many TRBJ2-7 . TRBV28 TGTGCCAGCAGCCCTTCCGGGACCAACGAGCAGTACTTC CASSPSGTNEQYF
. TRBJ2-1 . TRBV29-1 TGCAGCGCTGCACTCACAGGCAATGAGCAGTTCTTC CSAALTGNEQFF
few TRBJ1-1 . TRBV6-5 TGTGCCAGCAGTTTCCGACTGATTGGGACTGAAGCTTTCTTT CASSFRLIGTEAFF
many TRBJ2-1 . TRBV12-5 TGTGCTAGTGGTTTGGTATTGGGGACGGAGAACAATGAGCAGTTCTTC CASGLVLGTENNEQFF
many TRBJ1-6 TRBD1 TRBV28 TGTGCCACCAAGGCAGGGGGCTCCCGTAATTCACCCCTCCACTTT CATKAGGSRNSPLHF
many TRBJ1-4 . TRBV7-9 TGTGCCAGCAGCCCCGGACAGAATGAAAAACTGTTTTTT CASSPGQNEKLFF
. TRBJ2-1 . TRBV28 TGTGCCAGCACTCGGACTGTCTCCTCCTACAATGAGCAGTTCTTC CASTRTVSSYNEQFF
many TRBJ2-7 TRBD2 TRBV9 TGTGCCAGCAGTAAAGCCGGGACTAGCGGGGGAGCCTACGAGCAGTACTTC CASSKAGTSGGAYEQYF
few TRBJ1-1 TRBD1 TRBV9 TGTGCCAGCAGCGCACGACAGGGTTCAGATACTGAAGCTTTCTTT CASSARQGSDTEAFF
many TRBJ2-5 . TRBV5-1 TGCGCCAGCAGCTTGGCAGGGACACTCCAAGAGACCCAGTACTTC CASSLAGTLQETQYF
many TRBJ2-5 TRBD2 TRBV14 TGTGCCAGCAGCCCCGGACTAGCGCAGAAAGAGACCCAGTACTTC CASSPGLAQKETQYF
. TRBJ2-2 TRBD2 TRBV6-5 TGTGCCAGCAGAGAAGCGGGGACCGGGGAGCTGTTTTTT CASREAGTGELFF
many TRBJ1-4 TRBD1 TRBV4-2 TGTGCCAGCAGCCACCCCGGACAGGGTAACGAAAAACTGTTTTTT CASSHPGQGNEKLFF
few TRBJ1-1 . TRBV9 TGTGCCAGCAGCGTAGGGGTTCTTCCCTTCGCTGAAGCTTTCTTT CASSVGVLPFAEAFF
many TRBJ1-6 . TRBV7-3 TGTGCCAGCGCCCTCCAGGGCTCTAATTCACCCCTCCACTTT CASALQGSNSPLHF
few TRBJ2-1 . TRBV5-1 TGCGCCAGCAGCGGCGGGGGCGTCAATGAGCAGTTCTTC CASSGGGVNEQFF
. TRBJ2-2 . TRBV7-9 TGTGCCAGCAGCAGACTAGTAAACACCGGGGAGCTGTTTTTT CASSRLVNTGELFF
many TRBJ2-5 TRBD2 TRBV12-3/TRBV12-4 TGTGCCAGCAGTTTGTGGCGGGGGGGCCTAGAGACCCAGTACTTC CASSLWRGGLETQYF
. TRBJ1-2 TRBD1 TRBV5-1 TGCGCCAGCAGCAACCCTACGGACAGGCTGCGTCGCGGCTACACCTTC CASSNPTDRLRRGYTF
few TRBJ1-6 . TRBV6-5 TGTGCCAGCAGATGGGCGGTGAATTCACCCCTCCACTTT CASRWAVNSPLHF